The text below deals with one TCR beta chain. These data are taken from a study of cytomegalovirus exposure and HLA in healthy donors. The CDR3 consists of 15 residues. V was trimmed by 1 base and J by 0 bases, leaving 9 bases between them. Germline assignment: CDR1 SGHTA and CDR2 FQGTGA. The PCR employed 60 Vbeta primers together with 13 Jbeta primers. Sequencing was performed with immunoSEQ multiplex PCR; in TCRdb, only in-frame clones are kept and a portion is missing. The sample records 55,000 to 80,000 clones, 82% being singletons. This clonotype was sampled from a man aged 18 to 30 in good health and CMV-seronegative. The chain couples TRBV7-3 to TRBJ1-1; unclear D gene. The sample taken for sequencing was PBMCs. CDR3 in amino acids: CASSLIPAMNTEAFF. The CDR3 DNA follows: TGTGCCAGCAGCTTAATCCCAGCGATGAACACTGAAGCTTTCTTT.